Following are 31 T cell receptor beta chains from one sample sequenced in a study of graft-versus-host responses after intestinal transplantation (dated by TCRdb to the early 2020s). Libraries were prepared through the immunoSEQ multiplex PCR assay. This immuneACCESS table, as held by TCRdb, lists in-frame sequences with V and J called but not all clones. Of the missing ones, under half trace to an unresolved V gene in checked studies; the others have no known cause. This sample gives about 78,000 clones in total; 90% of them show up just once. Of the sample, less than 5% is held by the ten largest clones. Interpreted using the paper, the time point label stands for: cells obtained before transplantation from donor or recipient. Antigens for these TCRs are unknown. Specimen: unstimulated CD8+ T cells sorted from spleen or lymph node cells, collected before transplant. All receptors come from a human donor who was the organ donor for an intestinal transplant.

This chain joins TRBV2 and TRBJ2-7, with D possibly TRBD1 on 8 matching bases. This CDR3 contains 16 residues. Germline loops: CDR1 SNHLY, CDR2 FYNNEI. Trimming shortened V by 8 bases and J by 9 bases, and 29 bases separated the two germline ends. CDR3 sequence: CASPGLGATGAGGQYV. The CDR3 region has the DNA TGTGCCAGCCCTGGACTAGGGGCGACAGGGGCGGGCGGGCAGTACGTC.

V and J are TRBV5-6 and TRBJ1-6; 9 bases map to TRBD1. The CDR3 totals 15 residues. The V and J ends lost 4 bases and 7 bases, in that order; junction bases with no gene match: 6. Germline CDR1 and CDR2: SGHDT and YYEEEE. The CDR3 spells CASSIQGAGNSPLHF. In nucleotides, the CDR3 is TGTGCCAGCAGCATACAGGGGGCTGGGAATTCACCCCTCCACTTT. The full variable domain, its missing parts supplied by reference TRBV5-6 and TRBJ1-6, is DAGVTQSPTHLIKTRGQQVTLRCSPKSGHDTVSWYQQALGQGPQFIFQYYEEEERQRGNFPDRFSGHQFPNYSSELNVNALLLGDSALYLCASSIQGAGNSPLHFGNGTRLTVT.

This sequence joins TRBV7-8 and TRBJ2-7; D is uncertain. The V gene's germline CDR1 is SGHVS and CDR2 FQNEAQ. V was trimmed by 3 bases and J by 3 bases, leaving 9 bases between them. This CDR3 is built from 13 residues. CDR3 region: CASSLRSYYEQYV. CDR3 sequence (DNA): TGTGCCAGCAGCTTGAGGTCGTACTACGAGCAGTACGTC.

The chain carries TRBV6-4 and TRBJ1-1, with D perhaps matching TRBD1 (6 bases). CDR1 MRHNA and CDR2 SNTAGT come from the germline V gene. The CDR3 length is 14 residues. The V end lost 2 bases, the J end lost 0 bases, and 7 bases lay between the germline ends. For the CDR3, the DNA is TGTGCCAGCAGTGACGGGGACATGAACACTGAAGCTTTCTTT. It codes for CASSDGDMNTEAFF.

This chain connects TRBV6-5 to TRBJ2-3; tentatively, D is TRBD2 (5 bases). V was clipped by 3 bases and J by 2 bases, with 15 bases between them. Germline V gives CDR1 MNHEY, CDR2 SVGAGI. The CDR3 extends over 16 amino acids. CDR3 sequence (DNA): TGTGCCAGCAGTTATTGGACTGAAAATCTCACAGATACGCAGTATTTT. The encoded protein is CASSYWTENLTDTQYF.

The V and J genes are TRBV30 and TRBJ1-2, with D perhaps matching TRBD1 (6 bases). The germline V gene has CDR1 GTSNPN and CDR2 SVGIG (reference sequence). This CDR3 is built from 16 residues. Trimming took 1 base from V and 0 from J, leaving 15 bases between them. The CDR3 DNA reads TGTGCCTGGAGTGGATACGGACAGAATCCTAACTATGGCTACACCTTC. It codes for CAWSGYGQNPNYGYTF.

The chain employs TRBV6-6 and TRBJ2-7, with a weak D call TRBD1 (6 bases). V was cut by 0 bases and J by 5 bases, with 17 bases left in between. Per the germline V gene, CDR1 is MNHNY and CDR2 is SVGAGI (reference sequence). This CDR3 has 16 amino acids. CDR3 sequence: CASSYSILTGPDEQYV. CDR3 DNA: TGTGCCAGCAGTTACTCGATTTTGACAGGCCCCGACGAGCAGTACGTC.

This chain links TRBV7-9 with TRBJ2-1; D perhaps matches TRBD2 (6 bases). CDR3 length: 16 residues. Looked up from germline, CDR1 is SEHNR and CDR2 is FQNEAQ (reference sequence). The ends were cut back, 5 bases at V and 4 bases at J, with 18 bases in the middle. DNA of the CDR3: TGTGCCAGCAGCCCTGTAACCGGGACTTATTACAATGAGCAGTTCTTC. It codes for CASSPVTGTYYNEQFF.

The chain uses TRBV19 and TRBJ1-1; D is perhaps TRBD1 (5 bases). Germline CDR1 reads LNHDA; CDR2 reads SQIVND (reference sequence). The CDR3 sequence is 14 residues long. The V and J ends lost 6 bases and 0 bases respectively, with 11 bases between them. CDR3 nucleotide sequence: TGTGCCAGTAGCCTCAGGGTAGTGAACACTGAAGCTTTCTTT. It specifies CASSLRVVNTEAFF.

The gene calls are TRBV7-2 and TRBJ2-7, with 7 positions matching TRBD2. This CDR3 is built from 13 residues. The ends lost 8 bases at V and 3 bases at J; junction bases unmatched: 7. The germline V gene encodes CDR1 SGHTA and CDR2 FQGNSA. In DNA, the CDR3 is TGTGCCAGCTCCTCGGGGGGTAGCTACGAGCAGTACGTC. This gives the protein CASSSGGSYEQYV.

The J gene is TRBJ1-2, the V gene TRBV29-1, with a weak D call TRBD1 (5 bases). The V and J ends lost 2 bases and 0 bases respectively, with 7 bases between them. CDR1 is SQVTM and CDR2 is ANQGSEA in the germline V gene. This CDR3 comprises 13 residues. CDR3 sequence reads: CSVERGSNYGYTF. CDR3 sequence (DNA): TGCAGCGTTGAAAGGGGCTCTAACTATGGCTACACCTTC.

The chain combines TRBV11-1 with TRBJ1-6; TRBD1 might be the D (5 bases). Trimming pared 10 bases from V and 17 bases from J, leaving 15 bases between. The CDR3 is made up of 10 amino acids. Looked up from germline, CDR1 is SGHAT and CDR2 is FQDESV (reference sequence). The CDR3 region is CATPRGPIHF. The CDR3 region has the DNA TGTGCCACCCCTAGGGGTCCCATCCACTTT.

The chain recombines TRBV28 with TRBJ1-2; 7 bases are a match to TRBD1. Germline CDR1 is MDHEN and CDR2 is SYDVKM. J lost 1 base, V lost 10 bases, and 12 bases had no gene match. This CDR3 contains 15 residues. DNA of the CDR3: TGTGCCACCCGGCGACTCGGGACAGATAACTATGGCTACACCTTC. It yields the protein CATRRLGTDNYGYTF.

As for this clone: The same CDR3 arises from other DNA sequences in this sample as well. The rearrangement joins TRBV7-9 to TRBJ2-1, with D uncertain. The V end lost 5 bases, the J end lost 4 bases, and 6 bases lay between the germline ends. This CDR3 spans 12 amino acids. CDR1 and CDR2 from the germline V gene are SEHNR and FQNEAQ (reference sequence). CDR3 loop: CASSLSYNEQFF. The CDR3 DNA reads TGTGCCAGCAGCCTCAGTTACAATGAGCAGTTCTTC.

This clone turned up a few times. The V and J genes are TRBV19 and TRBJ2-7; 9 positions agree with TRBD2. The CDR3 is 14 amino acids. Trimming removed 3 bases from V and 7 bases from J; junction bases left unmatched: 7. From germline, CDR1 is LNHDA and CDR2 SQIVND (reference sequence). CDR3 sequence (DNA): TGTGCCAGTAGTATGAGACTAGCGGATGGGGAGCAGTACGTC. Amino acids: CASSMRLADGEQYV.

About this clone: The identical CDR3 is also encoded by other nucleotide sequences in the sample. The CDR3 coding sequence is TGTGCCAGCAGCGCCGGGGGGAAATCCTACAATGAGCAGTTCTTC. Its translation: CASSAGGKSYNEQFF. V and J are TRBV9 and TRBJ2-1; 7 bases map to TRBD2. The CDR3 spans 15 residues. Germline V CDR1 and CDR2: SGDLS, YYNGEE. J lost 1 base, V lost 3 bases, and 4 bases had no gene match.

The chain joins TRBV7-6 to TRBJ2-7; possible D gene TRBD1, 8 bases. The CDR3 runs to 15 residues. From germline, CDR1 is SGHVS and CDR2 FNYEAQ. Trimming removed 5 bases from V and 3 bases from J, with 17 bases in between. In DNA form, the CDR3 reads TGTGCCAGCAGCCCTGGACAGGGAGGGGACTACGAGCAGTACGTC. This codes for CASSPGQGGDYEQYV.

The chain recombines TRBV7-6 with TRBJ1-1; possibly TRBD1 for D (6 bases). The CDR3 totals 13 residues. CDR1 and CDR2 from the germline V gene are SGHVS and FNYEAQ. Trimming left V 5 bases short and J 1 base short, with 8 bases between. CDR3 sequence (DNA): TGTGCCAGCAGCCCACAGGGGAACACTGAAGCTTTCTTT. It is translated as CASSPQGNTEAFF.

V is TRBV18 and J is TRBJ2-2; 10 bases map to TRBD2. The germline V gene encodes CDR1 KGHSH and CDR2 LQKENI. V lost 0 bases and J lost 3; bases outside the gene matches: 7. This CDR3 has 18 residues. Here the CDR3 DNA reads TGTGCCAGCTCACCACCCTCGTCACTAGCGGGGTACACCGGGGAGCTGTTTTTT. This sequence encodes CASSPPSSLAGYTGELFF.

This clone was counted once. The chain is built from TRBV7-4 and TRBJ1-1, with 8 bases fitting TRBD1. This CDR3 region has 16 residues. CDR1 SGHVT and CDR2 SQSDAQ come from the germline V gene. V lost 4 bases to trimming and J lost 5 bases; unmatched junction nucleotides: 12. The CDR3 protein is CASSSMRTGKSTEAFF. CDR3 in DNA: TGTGCCAGCAGCTCGATGCGGACAGGGAAGTCGACTGAAGCTTTCTTT.

The chain has TRBV28 and TRBJ2-1; D is ambiguous. V lost 6 bases and J lost 5, with 8 bases in between. CDR3 length: 12 residues. Germline V CDR1 and CDR2: MDHEN, SYDVKM. The CDR3 nucleotides read TGTGCCAGCAGGCTAGTGGACAATGAGCAGTTCTTC. Amino acid sequence: CASRLVDNEQFF.

The chain joins TRBV19 to TRBJ1-5; 7 nucleotides line up with TRBD1. Germline V gives CDR1 LNHDA, CDR2 SQIVND (reference sequence). This CDR3 is built from 15 residues. Trimming removed 2 bases from V and 7 bases from J; junction bases left unmatched: 8. The CDR3 here is CASSILQGWEQPQHF. The DNA for the CDR3 is TGTGCCAGTAGTATATTACAGGGGTGGGAACAGCCCCAGCATTTT.

In DNA, the CDR3 is TGTGCCACCAGCAGAGATCGGGGGAGCAATCAGCCCCAGCATTTT. Its translation: CATSRDRGSNQPQHF. V gene TRBV15 combines with J gene TRBJ1-5; weak D call: TRBD1 (5 bases). Germline V gene sequence: CDR1 LNHNV, CDR2 YYDKDF (reference sequence). This CDR3 spans 15 amino acids. Trimming shortened V by 0 bases and J by 1 base, and 7 bases separated the two germline ends.

This rearrangement joins TRBV5-1 to TRBJ2-2; 11 bases align to TRBD2. CDR3 length equals 20 residues. V was clipped by 1 base and J by 5 bases; unmatched bases: 16. Germline V gene lookup returns CDR1 SGHRS and CDR2 YFSETQ. The CDR3 DNA reads as TGCGCCAGCAGCTTGTTGGGCTACCCTCTTAGCGGGGGGGCAACCGGGGAGCTGTTTTTT. Translation: CASSLLGYPLSGGATGELFF.

The V and J genes are TRBV4-1 and TRBJ2-7; 9 nucleotides agree with TRBD1. Per germline, CDR1 MGHRA and CDR2 YSYEKL. The V gene end was trimmed by 0 bases and the J gene end by 4 bases; junction bases not matched to a gene: 1. The CDR3 has 14 residues. This chain's CDR3 is CASSQEDRGYEQYV. DNA of the CDR3: TGCGCCAGCAGCCAAGAAGACAGGGGGTACGAGCAGTACGTC.

The chain is built from TRBV4-1 and TRBJ1-1; D ambiguous. The CDR3 has 15 residues. Trimming removed 1 base at V and 0 bases at J, with 9 bases between. The germline gives CDR1 MGHRA, CDR2 YSYEKL. CDR3 nucleotides: TGCGCCAGCAGCCAAGGACGGCGGGTGAACACTGAAGCTTTCTTT. Amino acid sequence: CASSQGRRVNTEAFF.

In this sample, this clone turned up a few times. The J gene is TRBJ1-1, the V gene TRBV9; 8 bases map to TRBD1. Trimming at V came to 6 bases and at J to 5 bases, leaving 12 bases not matched to a gene. Germline V gene sequence: CDR1 SGDLS, CDR2 YYNGEE. The CDR3 length is 15 residues. This CDR3 reads CASTDMRRGLTEAFF. The CDR3 coding sequence is TGTGCCAGCACCGACATGCGCAGGGGGCTTACTGAAGCTTTCTTT.

The chain has TRBV4-1 and TRBJ2-1; 8 positions agree with TRBD2. The length of the CDR3 is 16 residues. Unmatched junction bases numbered 3, after V lost 1 base and J lost 1 base. The V gene's germline CDR1 is MGHRA and CDR2 YSYEKL. The CDR3 sequence is CASSQGAGVSYNEQFF. In DNA, the CDR3 is TGCGCCAGCAGCCAAGGAGCGGGGGTATCCTACAATGAGCAGTTCTTC.

V usage is TRBV5-1 and J usage is TRBJ1-1, with D tentatively TRBD1 (6 bases). This CDR3 is built from 15 residues. V was pared by 1 base and J by 1 base, with 11 bases between. From germline, CDR1 is SGHRS and CDR2 YFSETQ. CDR3 DNA: TGCGCCAGCAGCTTGACACAGGGATGGAACACTGAAGCTTTCTTT. Translation: CASSLTQGWNTEAFF.

This sequence joins TRBV13 and TRBJ2-7, with D perhaps matching TRBD2 (5 bases). Trimming stripped 0 bases from V and 5 bases from J, with 11 bases between. The CDR3 is made up of 14 amino acids. Germline assignment: CDR1 PRHDT and CDR2 FYEKMQ (reference sequence). This CDR3 reads CASSLGRLGDEQYV. The DNA of the CDR3 is TGTGCCAGCAGCTTAGGCAGGTTGGGAGACGAGCAGTACGTC.

The rearrangement uses TRBV15 and TRBJ2-7; 9 nucleotides agree with TRBD2. The CDR3 has 15 amino acids. CDR1 and CDR2 (germline): LNHNV, YYDKDF (reference sequence). V dropped 3 bases and J dropped 1; count of bases not matched to a gene: 4. For the CDR3, the DNA is TGTGCCACCAGCAGTAGCGGGGGATTATCCTACGAGCAGTACGTC. It yields the protein CATSSSGGLSYEQYV.